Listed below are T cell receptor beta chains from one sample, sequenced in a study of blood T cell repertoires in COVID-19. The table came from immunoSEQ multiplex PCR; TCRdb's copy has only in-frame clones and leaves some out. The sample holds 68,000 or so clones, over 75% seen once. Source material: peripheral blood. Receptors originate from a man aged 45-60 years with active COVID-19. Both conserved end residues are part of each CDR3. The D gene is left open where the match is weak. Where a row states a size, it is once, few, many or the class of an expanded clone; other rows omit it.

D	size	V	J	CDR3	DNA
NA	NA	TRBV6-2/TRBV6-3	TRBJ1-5	CASSPLQGHQPQHF	TGTGCCAGCAGCCCTCTGCAGGGGCATCAGCCCCAGCATTTT
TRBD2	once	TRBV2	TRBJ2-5	CASSQKLGLAVETQYF	TGTGCCAGCAGTCAGAAGTTGGGACTAGCCGTAGAGACCCAGTACTTC
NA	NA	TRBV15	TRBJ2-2	CATSRERAGELFF	TGTGCCACCAGCAGAGAGAGGGCCGGGGAGCTGTTTTTT
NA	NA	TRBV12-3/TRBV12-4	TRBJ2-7	CASSFQIYEQYF	TGTGCCAGCAGTTTCCAAATCTACGAGCAGTACTTC
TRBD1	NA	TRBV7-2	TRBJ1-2	CASSSQGPGTGVYGYTF	TGTGCCAGCAGCTCGCAAGGCCCTGGGACAGGGGTGTATGGCTACACCTTC
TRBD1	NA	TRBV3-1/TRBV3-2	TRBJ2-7	CAVSGTGFGYEQYF	TGTGCCGTCTCCGGGACAGGGTTCGGCTACGAGCAGTACTTC
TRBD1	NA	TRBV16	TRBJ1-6	CASSQYSGQAYNSPLHF	TGTGCCAGCAGCCAATACTCTGGACAGGCCTATAATTCACCCCTCCACTTT
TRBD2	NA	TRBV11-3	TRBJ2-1	CASSDTSGTIDSYNEQFF	TGTGCCAGCAGCGACACCAGCGGGACGATCGACTCCTACAATGAGCAGTTCTTC
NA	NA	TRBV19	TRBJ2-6	CASSTNSGANVLTF	TGTGCCAGTAGTACTAACTCTGGGGCCAACGTCCTGACTTTC
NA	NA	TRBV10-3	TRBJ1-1	CATKRDTEAFF	TGTGCCACCAAGCGGGATACTGAAGCTTTCTTT
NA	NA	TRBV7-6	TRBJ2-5	CASSRRGGAFQETQYF	TGTGCCAGCAGCCGGCGAGGGGGGGCCTTCCAAGAGACCCAGTACTTC
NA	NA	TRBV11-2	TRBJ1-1	CASLGRNTEAFF	TGTGCCAGCCTCGGTCGGAACACTGAAGCTTTCTTT
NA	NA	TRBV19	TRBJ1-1	CASSKIDRRTEAFF	TGTGCCAGTAGTAAGATTGACAGGCGCACTGAAGCTTTCTTT
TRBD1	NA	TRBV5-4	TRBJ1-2	CASSSGQPTNYGYTF	TGTGCCAGCAGCTCGGGACAGCCCACTAACTATGGCTACACCTTC
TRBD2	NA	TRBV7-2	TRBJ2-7	CASSFSGTSISEQYF	TGTGCCAGCAGCTTTTCCGGGACTAGCATTTCCGAGCAGTACTTC
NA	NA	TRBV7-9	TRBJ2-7	CASSPEDNSYEQYF	TGTGCCAGCAGTCCTGAGGACAACTCCTACGAGCAGTACTTC
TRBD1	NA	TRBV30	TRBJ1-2	CAIAGQANYGYTF	TGTGCGATCGCCGGACAGGCCAACTATGGCTACACCTTC
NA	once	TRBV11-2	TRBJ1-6	CASSFSQINSPLHF	TGTGCCAGCAGCTTCTCACAGATTAATTCACCCCTCCACTTT
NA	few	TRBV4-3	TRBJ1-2	CASSQGVRDGYTF	TGCGCCAGCAGCCAAGGTGTGAGGGATGGCTACACCTTC
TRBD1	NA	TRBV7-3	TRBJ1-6	CASSLGTDNSPLHF	TGTGCCAGCAGCCTCGGGACAGATAATTCACCCCTCCACTTT
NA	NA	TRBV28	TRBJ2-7	CASRIQGNSYEQYF	TGTGCCAGCAGAATACAGGGTAACTCCTACGAGCAGTACTTC
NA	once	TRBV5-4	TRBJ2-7	CASSLEDPTGEQYF	TGTGCCAGCAGCTTGGAGGACCCGACGGGGGAGCAGTACTTC
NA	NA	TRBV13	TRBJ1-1	CASSSYRAPNTEAFF	TGTGCCAGCAGCTCGTACAGGGCTCCGAACACTGAAGCTTTCTTT
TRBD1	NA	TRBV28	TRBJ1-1	CASSMWTGGVTEAFF	TGTGCCAGCAGTATGTGGACAGGGGGCGTCACTGAAGCTTTCTTT
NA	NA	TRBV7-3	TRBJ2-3	CASSLGESTDTQYF	TGTGCCAGCAGCTTAGGGGAGTCCACAGATACGCAGTATTTT
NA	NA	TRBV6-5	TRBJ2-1	CASSYSDSLYEQFF	TGTGCCAGCAGTTACTCAGACAGTTTATATGAGCAGTTCTTC
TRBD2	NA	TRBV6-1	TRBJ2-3	CASTDFSGRQEADTQYF	TGTGCCAGCACTGACTTTAGCGGGAGGCAGGAGGCAGATACGCAGTATTTT
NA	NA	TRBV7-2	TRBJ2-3	CASSPSPPGRFSDTQYF	TGTGCCAGCAGCCCCTCTCCCCCGGGGAGGTTCTCAGATACGCAGTATTTT
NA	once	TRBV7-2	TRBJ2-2	CASSLARNTGELFF	TGTGCCAGCAGCTTAGCCAGGAACACCGGGGAGCTGTTTTTT
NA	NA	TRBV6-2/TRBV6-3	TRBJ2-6	CASSYGRGGAGANVLTF	TGTGCCAGCAGTTATGGTCGCGGGGGCGCTGGGGCCAACGTCCTGACTTTC
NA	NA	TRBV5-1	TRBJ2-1	CASSLTGTAGLEQFF	TGCGCCAGCAGCTTGACGGGAACCGCCGGGCTTGAGCAGTTCTTC
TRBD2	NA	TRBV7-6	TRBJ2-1	CASSLLASGVSNEQFF	TGTGCCAGCAGCTTATTAGCTAGCGGGGTAAGCAATGAGCAGTTCTTC
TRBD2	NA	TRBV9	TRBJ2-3	CASNIAGGSTDTQYF	TGTGCCAGCAATATAGCGGGAGGGAGCACAGATACGCAGTATTTT
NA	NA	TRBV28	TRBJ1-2	CASTKDVGRGYYGYTF	TGTGCCAGCACGAAGGACGTGGGCAGGGGTTACTATGGCTACACCTTC
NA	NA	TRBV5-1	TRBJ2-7	CASSLTEYEQYF	TGCGCCAGCAGTTTGACAGAATACGAGCAGTACTTC
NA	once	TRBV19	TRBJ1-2	CASSRTDLGYTF	TGTGCCAGTAGTAGGACAGACTTGGGCTACACCTTC
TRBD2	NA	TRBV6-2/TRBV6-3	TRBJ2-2	CASSFGGGNTGELFF	TGTGCCAGCAGTTTCGGGGGGGGGAACACCGGGGAGCTGTTTTTT
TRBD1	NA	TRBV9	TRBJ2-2	CASKIGGQPNTGELFF	TGTGCCAGCAAGATAGGGGGCCAACCGAACACCGGGGAGCTGTTTTTT
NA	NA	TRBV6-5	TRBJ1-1	CASSWGRTVNTEAFF	TGTGCCAGCAGTTGGGGGCGGACGGTGAACACTGAAGCTTTCTTT
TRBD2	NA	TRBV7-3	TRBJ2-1	CASSFILAGVSEQFF	TGTGCCAGCAGCTTTATACTAGCGGGAGTTTCTGAGCAGTTCTTC
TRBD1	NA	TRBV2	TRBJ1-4	CASTQGVNEKLFF	TGTGCCAGCACCCAGGGGGTTAATGAAAAACTGTTTTTT
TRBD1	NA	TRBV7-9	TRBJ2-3	CASSFRQGDPDTQYF	TGTGCCAGCAGCTTCCGACAGGGGGACCCGGATACGCAGTATTTT
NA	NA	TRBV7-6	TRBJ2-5	CASSLQMGEAQETQYF	TGTGCCAGCAGCTTGCAAATGGGGGAGGCACAAGAGACCCAGTACTTC
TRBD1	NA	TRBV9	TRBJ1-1	CASSGRDRDGTEAFF	TGTGCCAGCAGCGGCCGGGACAGGGATGGCACTGAAGCTTTCTTT
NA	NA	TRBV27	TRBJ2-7	CASSPPRGSSSYEQYF	TGTGCCAGCAGTCCTCCCCGGGGATCTTCAAGCTACGAGCAGTACTTC
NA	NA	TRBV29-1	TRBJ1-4	CSVQGTNEKLFF	TGCAGCGTACAGGGAACTAATGAAAAACTGTTTTTT
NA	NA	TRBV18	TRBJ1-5	CASSPGFGQLNQPQHF	TGTGCCAGCTCACCAGGGTTTGGACAGCTAAATCAGCCCCAGCATTTT
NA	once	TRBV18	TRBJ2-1	CASSPMRDYNEQFF	TGTGCCAGCTCACCAATGCGGGACTACAATGAGCAGTTCTTC
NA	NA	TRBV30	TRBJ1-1	CAWRIGGAFRNTEAFF	TGTGCCTGGAGAATTGGGGGGGCGTTTAGGAACACTGAAGCTTTCTTT
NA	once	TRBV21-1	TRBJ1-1	CASYNGLAFF	TGTGCCAGCTACAATGGGCTCGCTTTCTTT
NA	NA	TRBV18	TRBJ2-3	CASSPVGTGGTDTQYF	TGTGCCAGCTCACCGGTGGGGACGGGGGGCACAGATACGCAGTATTTT
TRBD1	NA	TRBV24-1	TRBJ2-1	CATSRGTGWNEQFF	TGTGCCACCAGCCGCGGGACAGGGTGGAATGAGCAGTTCTTC
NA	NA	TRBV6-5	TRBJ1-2	CASSTQTGTRGYTF	TGTGCCAGCAGTACCCAGACTGGAACGAGGGGCTACACCTTC
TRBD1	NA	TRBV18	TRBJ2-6	CASSLTGKTGANVLTF	TGTGCCAGCTCACTGACAGGGAAGACTGGGGCCAACGTCCTGACTTTC
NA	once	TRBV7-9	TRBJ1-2	CASSLRHLEMTNYGYTF	TGTGCCAGCAGCCTAAGACATTTGGAAATGACTAACTATGGCTACACCTTC
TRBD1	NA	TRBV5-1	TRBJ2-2	CATSGGDGTGELFF	TGCGCCACCTCAGGGGGCGATGGGACCGGGGAGCTGTTTTTT
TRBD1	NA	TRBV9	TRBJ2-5	CASSVRSTGGLETQYF	TGTGCCAGCAGCGTACGGTCGACAGGGGGCTTGGAGACCCAGTACTTC
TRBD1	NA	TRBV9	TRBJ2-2	CASSQGGQDTGELFF	TGTGCCAGCAGCCAGGGGGGACAGGACACCGGGGAGCTGTTTTTT